This TCR beta chain originates from a study of blood T cells in healthy people across ages. Findings and limits, study-wide: A conclusive naive versus antigen-experienced comparison was prevented by the unsorted PBMCs.

Researchers collected 9 to 10 milliliters of peripheral blood from every single donor. The use of a sample-barcoded 5' primer and a J-beta primer mix characterized a second PCR of roughly 7 to 11 cycles. TCRdb called the 5' RACE reads again in MiXCR, with one record for every CDR3 protein. The profile shows 1,100,000 or so distinct CDR3 sequences, around 43% of them singletons. There are 15 residues in the CDR3. CDR1 and CDR2 (germline): SGHTA, FQGNSA. In the case of this clonotype: Antigen: not known.

The receptor's source is a woman aged 60-70 years in good health. The chain employs TRBV7-2 and TRBJ2-7; 13 bases agree with TRBD2. The better agreement between TRBJ2-5 and the DNA end casts doubt on the J call. Sequenced input: blood. The CDR3 is CASSRGLAGKETQYF. DNA for the CDR3: TGTGCCAGCAGTCGGGGACTAGCGGGGAAAGAGACCCAGTACTTC.